A selection of T cell receptor beta chains follows, all from one sample in a study of shared clonotypes between healthy human individuals. Generated by immunoSEQ multiplex PCR, the TCRdb table keeps only in-frame clones and is missing some. The profile shows about 2.3 million clones, about nine tenths of them singletons. Sequenced material: naive CD4+ T cells from PBMCs. These receptors were collected from a young man in good health. Some clones in this sample may be carry-over from other donors' samples. CDR3s include the opening cysteine and the closing phenylalanine or tryptophan. D genes are given only for firm matches. Not all rows give a size; the values are once, few, many and, for expanded clones, a class.

cdr3_aa cdr3_nt cdr3_length j_call clone_size v_call d_call
CASTSRGTGVTGELFF TGTGCCAGCACTTCCCGGGGGACAGGGGTAACCGGGGAGCTGTTTTTT 16 TRBJ2-2 NA TRBV5-4 TRBD1
CASRRQGASTDTQYF TGCGCCAGCAGGAGACAGGGGGCTAGCACAGATACGCAGTATTTT 15 TRBJ2-3 NA TRBV4-3 TRBD1
CASSESLQLNQPQHF TGTGCCAGCAGTGAGAGCTTACAGCTCAATCAGCCCCAGCATTTT 15 TRBJ1-5 NA TRBV2 NA
CASSFARQETQYF TGTGCCAGCAGCTTTGCACGACAAGAGACCCAGTACTTC 13 TRBJ2-5 NA TRBV7-7 NA
CASSNGPDNEQFF TGTGCCAGCAGTAATGGCCCGGACAATGAGCAGTTCTTC 13 TRBJ2-1 NA TRBV28 NA
CAWSVGFSGNTIYF TGTGCCTGGAGTGTAGGGTTCTCTGGAAACACCATATATTTT 14 TRBJ1-3 many TRBV30 NA
CASSKGLAEGETQYF TGTGCCAGCAGCAAGGGACTAGCGGAAGGGGAGACCCAGTACTTC 15 TRBJ2-5 NA TRBV7-3 TRBD2
CASSLGGGYTYNEQFF TGTGCCAGCAGTTTAGGGGGGGGCTATACCTACAATGAGCAGTTCTTC 16 TRBJ2-1 NA TRBV28 NA
CASSPATGFGHEQYF TGTGCCAGCTCACCCGCGACAGGTTTTGGCCACGAGCAGTACTTC 15 TRBJ2-7 NA TRBV18 NA
CAWSVPRTPWGTEAFF TGTGCCTGGAGTGTACCCAGGACACCCTGGGGCACTGAAGCTTTCTTT 16 TRBJ1-1 NA TRBV30 NA
CASTASTGELFF TGTGCCAGCACAGCGTCCACCGGGGAGCTGTTTTTT 12 TRBJ2-2 NA TRBV28 NA
CATSRVNENQPQHF TGTGCCACCAGCAGAGTCAACGAGAATCAGCCCCAGCATTTT 14 TRBJ1-5 NA TRBV15 NA
CASSEVTGLYGYTF TGTGCCAGCAGTGAGGTGACAGGCCTCTATGGCTACACCTTC 14 TRBJ1-2 once TRBV25-1 NA
CASSSPDSSYEQYF TGCGCCAGCAGCTCCCCAGACAGCTCCTACGAGCAGTACTTC 14 TRBJ2-7 NA TRBV5-1 NA
CASSLFEGYYGYTF TGTGCCAGCAGTTTATTTGAGGGTTACTATGGCTACACCTTC 14 TRBJ1-2 NA TRBV28 NA
CASSVTGTDTQYF TGTGCCAGCAGTGTGACAGGCACAGATACGCAGTATTTT 13 TRBJ2-3 NA TRBV27 NA
CASSQLGGPPETQYF TGCGCCAGCAGCCAATTGGGAGGGCCCCCGGAGACCCAGTACTTC 15 TRBJ2-5 NA TRBV4-3 TRBD2
CASSSSYGTAGYTF TGTGCCAGCAGCTCCAGTTACGGGACCGCAGGCTACACCTTC 14 TRBJ1-2 NA TRBV7-6 NA
CASSPGQGTEAFF TGCGCCAGCAGCCCAGGACAGGGGACTGAAGCTTTCTTT 13 TRBJ1-1 few TRBV5-1 TRBD1
CASSPETGSDRYTF TGTGCCAGCTCACCAGAGACAGGCTCCGACCGGTACACCTTC 14 TRBJ1-2 NA TRBV18 NA
CASRGTLSYEQYF TGTGCCAGCAGGGGGACACTCTCCTACGAGCAGTACTTC 13 TRBJ2-7 NA TRBV25-1 NA
CASSLFGTDTQYF TGTGCCAGCAGCTTGTTTGGCACAGATACGCAGTATTTT 13 TRBJ2-3 NA TRBV5-6 NA
CATQEDSNYNEQFF TGTGCCACTCAGGAGGACAGTAACTACAATGAGCAGTTCTTC 14 TRBJ2-1 NA TRBV2 NA
CASSPRGQGAESGANVLTF TGTGCCAGCTCACCACGGGGACAGGGGGCTGAGTCTGGGGCCAACGTCCTGACTTTC 19 TRBJ2-6 NA TRBV18 TRBD1
CASSQSPLSYGYTF TGCGCCAGCAGTCAAAGTCCTTTATCTTATGGCTACACCTTC 14 TRBJ1-2 once TRBV23-1 NA
CASIPGQGLTFF TGTGCCAGCATCCCAGGTCAGGGTTTGACTTTCTTT 12 TRBJ1-1 NA TRBV28 NA
CASSLAGAAYEQYF TGTGCCAGCTCCTTAGCGGGGGCTGCCTACGAGCAGTACTTC 14 TRBJ2-7 NA TRBV18 TRBD2
CASRNIAGNTIYF TGTGCCAGCAGGAACATAGCGGGAAACACCATATATTTT 13 TRBJ1-3 NA TRBV27 NA